This TCR beta chain emerged from a study of shared clonotypes between healthy human individuals. The study's findings and limits: Clonotype sharing across donors was expected to vary with sequencing depth.

Naive CD8 cells lacked CD45RO and underwent positive selection for CCR7, leaving out terminally differentiated effector memory CD45RA+ cells. This clone showed up just once. Its antigen is unidentified. The method was immunoSEQ multiplex PCR; TCRdb's version includes in-frame clones alone and lacks a portion of them. This table has around 550,000 clones, around 95% appearing once. This sequence originates from a woman in her twenties or thirties in good health. The specimen sequenced was naive CD8+ T cells sorted from blood.

The DNA of the CDR3 is TGTGCCAGCGGATCGACTGGCTCCTCCTACAATGAGCAGTTCTTC. Its translation: CASGSTGSSYNEQFF. The rearrangement links TRBV27 to TRBJ2-1; D not certain. The CDR3 contains 15 residues. The ends were cut back, 8 bases at V and 0 bases at J, with 14 bases in the middle. Germline V CDR1 and CDR2: MNHEY, SMNVEV (reference sequence).